Included here is one T cell receptor beta chain sequence, with context. The authors' processing: Scientists estimated how many nucleated cells there were by amplifying reference gene primers. The protocol was immunoSEQ multiplex PCR, while the TCRdb copy is restricted to in-frame clones and leaves out a portion. The V and J calls and the clone size are those of that table, but D and trimming were determined from the DNA. The repertoire holds around 160,000 clones, roughly 80% seen once, with 14% in the top ten. Per the germline V gene, CDR1 is SGHRS and CDR2 is YFSETQ. The CDR3 is made up of 18 amino acids. V dropped 5 bases and J dropped 1; count of bases not matched to a gene: 13. This specimen belongs to a study of blood T cell repertoires in COVID-19.

This TCR came from a woman aged 80 or over with acute or convalescent COVID-19. The chain combines TRBV5-1 with TRBJ2-1; 9 positions match TRBD1. Specimen: peripheral blood. The CDR3 here is CASRLGQGPLVSYNEQFF. In DNA, the CDR3 is TGCGCCAGCAGACTGGGACAGGGCCCGCTCGTATCCTACAATGAGCAGTTCTTC.